This T cell receptor beta chain was documented in a study of shared clonotypes between healthy human individuals. Study in general: Used for every donor were three CD4 naive, three CD4 memory, two CD8 naive and one CD8 memory plate.

V lost 1 base and J lost 2, with 7 bases in between. This CDR3 spans 13 amino acids. The germline V gene has CDR1 SGHRS and CDR2 YFSETQ. Notes on this clone: The target antigen is unknown.

Study-level points and caveats: Specimens sampled were limited to blood, with tissue repertoires likely differing.

The genomic DNA of each subset was split evenly across several immunoSEQ plates. TCRdb keeps only in-frame clones here, not all; method: immunoSEQ multiplex PCR. Among over 2 million clones, around 96% were seen once, and the ten largest hold about 1.1%. It was CD45RO-negative cells, positively selected for CCR7, that made up naive CD8 cells, with terminally differentiated effector memory CD45RA+ cells excluded. The sequence came from a man younger than 35 in good health. Sequencing was done on a sample of naive CD8+ T cells sorted from blood. V gene TRBV5-1 combines with J gene TRBJ2-7, with D unresolved. Here the CDR3 reads CASSLISTYEQYF. DNA for the CDR3: TGCGCCAGCAGCTTGATCTCCACCTACGAGCAGTACTTC. Using reference TRBV5-1 and TRBJ2-7 for the parts outside the CDR3, the full variable domain is KAGVTQTPRYLIKTRGQQVTLSCSPISGHRSVSWYQQTPGQGLQFLFEYFSETQRNKGNFPGRFSGRQFSNSRSEMNVSTLELGDSALYLCASSLISTYEQYFGPGTRLTVT.